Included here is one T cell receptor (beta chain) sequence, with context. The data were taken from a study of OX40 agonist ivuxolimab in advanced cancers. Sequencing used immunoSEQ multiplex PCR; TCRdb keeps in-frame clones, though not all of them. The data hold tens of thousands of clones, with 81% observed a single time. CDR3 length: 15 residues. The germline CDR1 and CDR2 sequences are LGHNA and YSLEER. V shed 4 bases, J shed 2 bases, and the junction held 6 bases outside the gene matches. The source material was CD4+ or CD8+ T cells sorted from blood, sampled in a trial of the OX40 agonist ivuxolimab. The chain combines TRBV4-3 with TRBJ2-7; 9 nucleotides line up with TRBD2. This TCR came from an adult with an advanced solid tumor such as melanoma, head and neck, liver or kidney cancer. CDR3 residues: CASSPQAGGTYEQYF. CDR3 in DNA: TGCGCCAGCAGCCCCCAAGCGGGAGGCACCTACGAGCAGTACTTC.